Here is one TCR beta chain with its context. Its antigen is currently unknown. The sample comes from a study of cytomegalovirus exposure and HLA in healthy donors. Across the whole study: The 120 or so validation repertoires, a later analysis reported, used the same platform as the 666 first-cohort repertoires. Study-wide results and limits: In vitro confirmation showed three CMV-associated chains to be CMV antigen specific. High specificity and sensitivity for cytomegalovirus status were reported for the classifier.

Using immunoSEQ multiplex PCR, the repertoire was profiled, and TCRdb retains in-frame clones only, with some absent. The repertoire holds tens of thousands of clones, with about 95% as singletons. CDR3 length equals 12 residues. CDR1 LGHNA and CDR2 YSLEER come from the germline V gene. V lost 1 base and J lost 11, with 11 bases in between. The receptor was derived from a man younger than 35 in good health and CMV-seronegative. The sequenced material came from PBMCs. The V gene is TRBV4-3, the J gene TRBJ1-1; no clear D gene. The CDR3 here is CASSQAGNVAFF. CDR3 bases: TGCGCCAGCAGCCAAGCCGGGAATGTGGCTTTCTTT.